The rows below give T cell receptor beta chains drawn from one sample of a study of T-cell reconstitution after alpha-beta-depleted transplantation in children. TCRdb itself ran the PCR reads through MiXCR, one entry per CDR3 protein. The profile shows about 590,000 distinct CDR3 sequences, around 13% of them singletons. The material was PBMCs, mostly from graft donor cells, obtained 360 days after TCRalphabeta/CD19-depleted stem cell transplant. The source of these receptors is a male patient younger than 18 who had a stem cell transplant for acute myeloid leukemia, so the T cells may come from the graft donor. CDR3s include the opening cysteine and the closing phenylalanine or tryptophan. D genes are given only for firm matches. Expanded clones get a size class; other rows say once, few or many, or leave the size out.

TGTGCCATCAGTGGAATAGCGGGGAGCGATGAGCAGTTCTTC | CAISGIAGSDEQFF | few | TRBD2 | TRBJ2-1 | TRBV10-3
TGTGGGGGAGAAGAGACCCAGTACTTC | CGGEETQYF | . | . | TRBJ2-5 | TRBV6-5
TGTGCCAGCAGCTTGATTCCGACCCTAGCGGGGCACCATGGGAATGAGCAGTTCTTC | CASSLIPTLAGHHGNEQFF | few | TRBD2 | TRBJ2-1 | TRBV7-3
TGCAGTGCTAGTAGGGCCCCGCTGTCCTACGAGCAGTACTTC | CSASRAPLSYEQYF | once | . | TRBJ2-7 | TRBV20-1
TGTGCCAGCAGCCAAAGCAGGGACAGGTATCGCTCCTACGAGCAGTACTTC | CASSQSRDRYRSYEQYF | . | TRBD1 | TRBJ2-7 | TRBV11-1
TGTGCCACCAGTGAACCCACTGGACTAGCGGGAGGAACCACAGATACGCAGTATTTT | CATSEPTGLAGGTTDTQYF | many | TRBD2 | TRBJ2-3 | TRBV24-1
TGTGCCAGCAGCTTAGACAGGAACCCCCTCTACGAGCAGTACTTC | CASSLDRNPLYEQYF | many | . | TRBJ2-7 | TRBV7-2
TGTGCCAGCAGTCCCACCCGGGGCATTTGGGGCCAAGAGACCCAGTACTTC | CASSPTRGIWGQETQYF | . | . | TRBJ2-5 | TRBV28
TGTGCCAGCAGTTACTCGATAACAGGGTGGGGGTACAATGAGCAGTTCTTC | CASSYSITGWGYNEQFF | many | . | TRBJ2-1 | TRBV6-5
TGCAGTGCTAGAGCGGGGATCGCAGATACGCAGTATTTT | CSARAGIADTQYF | many | . | TRBJ2-3 | TRBV20-1
TGTGCCAGCAGCCCCACAGGGGGCGTCGCCTACGAGCAGTACTTC | CASSPTGGVAYEQYF | . | TRBD1 | TRBJ2-7 | TRBV7-2
TGCGCCAGCAGCCCAGAGGTGTCTAGCGGGAGTGCGAATGAGCAGTTCTTC | CASSPEVSSGSANEQFF | . | TRBD2 | TRBJ2-1 | TRBV4-3
TGCAGCGTTGAACCTATAAGAACTAGCGGGAGTTTGACCCTCCTAAATGAGCAGTTCTTC | CSVEPIRTSGSLTLLNEQFF | once | TRBD2 | TRBJ2-1 | TRBV29-1
TGCAGTGCTCCTCGAGAGGGAAACACAGATACGCAGTATTTT | CSAPREGNTDTQYF | few | . | TRBJ2-3 | TRBV20-1
TGTGCCAGCACCGAAACGGGAGTGGGTGAGCAGTTCTTC | CASTETGVGEQFF | . | . | TRBJ2-1 | TRBV13
TGCGCCAGCAGCTTAAAAGGGACAGGGACGACCGAGCAGTACTTC | CASSLKGTGTTEQYF | few | TRBD1 | TRBJ2-7 | TRBV5-1
TGCGCCAGCAGCTACGACAGCCTCTCCTACGAGCAGTACTTC | CASSYDSLSYEQYF | few | . | TRBJ2-7 | TRBV5-1
TGCAGTGCTCCCAGGGGGAGTCACTATGGCTACACCTTC | CSAPRGSHYGYTF | . | TRBD1 | TRBJ1-2 | TRBV20-1
TGTGCCAGCACCCCCCTAGCGGGAGCCTTTACCAATGAGCAGTTCTTC | CASTPLAGAFTNEQFF | . | TRBD2 | TRBJ2-1 | TRBV12-3/TRBV12-4
TGTGCCCACACTTCCATACGGGCAGGTACCTACGAGCAGTACTTC | CAHTSIRAGTYEQYF | many | . | TRBJ2-7 | TRBV28
TGTGCCAGCAGCTTCTCTACAGGGGGCGGATTGGATACGCAGTATTTT | CASSFSTGGGLDTQYF | many | TRBD1 | TRBJ2-3 | TRBV28
TGTGCCAGCAGACCCAAGGGGAGGATCCCGAGCTCCTACAATGAGCAGTTCTTC | CASRPKGRIPSSYNEQFF | few | . | TRBJ2-1 | TRBV7-9
TGCGCCAGCAGCCAATGGGGGGCTCAAGGGGGAGTCCCCTACGAGCAGTACTTC | CASSQWGAQGGVPYEQYF | . | . | TRBJ2-7 | TRBV4-3
TGTGCCAGCAGTTCTATCGGGCGCATAGGCGAGCAGTACTTC | CASSSIGRIGEQYF | . | . | TRBJ2-7 | TRBV5-4
TGTGCCAGCAGCTTAAAACCTTATACGCAGTATTTT | CASSLKPYTQYF | many | . | TRBJ2-3 | TRBV11-2
TGCAGCGTGTCAGCGGGGAGCACAGATACGCAGTATTTT | CSVSAGSTDTQYF | few | TRBD2 | TRBJ2-3 | TRBV29-1
TGTGCCAGCAGAGGACAGGGGGCCTACAATGAGCAGTTCTTC | CASRGQGAYNEQFF | many | TRBD1 | TRBJ2-1 | TRBV28
TGTGCCAGCAGTTTAGTAAGCGGGAGGGCCTCTGAGCAGTTCTTC | CASSLVSGRASEQFF | many | TRBD2 | TRBJ2-1 | TRBV12-3/TRBV12-4
TGTGCCAGCAGCCGAACTTCTCGGACAGGGGTAGATGGCTACACCTTC | CASSRTSRTGVDGYTF | few | TRBD1 | TRBJ1-2 | TRBV28
TGTGCCAGCCGGCAGCACTCTGGAAACACCATATATTTT | CASRQHSGNTIYF | . | . | TRBJ1-3 | TRBV27
TGCGCCAGCGCCCCGGTGGGGGGAGGTAGGCAAGAGACCCAGTACTTC | CASAPVGGGRQETQYF | few | . | TRBJ2-5 | TRBV5-1
TGTGCCTGTTCGACCGGGACAGGGAACTACGAGCAGTACTTC | CACSTGTGNYEQYF | . | TRBD1 | TRBJ2-7 | TRBV30
TGTGCCAGCAGTTTTGAAGGCGGCTTTTCCACAGATACGCAGTATTTT | CASSFEGGFSTDTQYF | . | . | TRBJ2-3 | TRBV12-3/TRBV12-4
TGTGCCAGCATTTTTTCCCCCCGGGACGCCGTGGGGCGTGAGCAGTTCTTC | CASIFSPRDAVGREQFF | . | . | TRBJ2-1 | TRBV12-3/TRBV12-4
TGCGCCAGCAGCCAAGTATTCGGGAGGGCCTACGAGCAGTACTTC | CASSQVFGRAYEQYF | many | TRBD2 | TRBJ2-7 | TRBV4-1
TGTGCCAGCAGCCAAGTTGGAGGGGCCCTCCTCGAGCAGTACTTC | CASSQVGGALLEQYF | . | . | TRBJ2-7 | TRBV4-2
TGTGCCAGCAGCTGGGACAGGACCCCCTACAATGAGCAGTTCTTC | CASSWDRTPYNEQFF | . | TRBD1 | TRBJ2-1 | TRBV7-6
TGTGCCAGCAGCCGACAGGGCATAGCCAAAAACATTCAGTACTTC | CASSRQGIAKNIQYF | many | TRBD1 | TRBJ2-4 | TRBV28
TGTGCAAGTCGCTTCCACCTGGACAGGGTGGTCCACGAGCAGTACTTC | CASRFHLDRVVHEQYF | . | . | TRBJ2-7 | TRBV12-2
TGTGCCAGCAGACCGACTAGCCGGGCAGATACGCAGTATTTT | CASRPTSRADTQYF | few | TRBD2 | TRBJ2-3 | TRBV3-1
TGTGCCAGCAGTGCCGGACTAGGGATGGGAGCCTACGAGCAGTACTTC | CASSAGLGMGAYEQYF | . | TRBD2 | TRBJ2-7 | TRBV12-3/TRBV12-4
TGTGCCAGCAGCGTAGCTCCCCACTCACAAGAGACCCAGTACTTC | CASSVAPHSQETQYF | . | . | TRBJ2-5 | TRBV9
TGTGCCAGCAGCGCTGCGGGACTAGGACACAATGAGCAGTTCTTC | CASSAAGLGHNEQFF | . | TRBD2 | TRBJ2-1 | TRBV11-1
TGTGCCAGCAGCTCCCGACTTATTTACAATGAGCAGTTCTTC | CASSSRLIYNEQFF | few | . | TRBJ2-1 | TRBV7-9
TGTGCCAGCAGCCTCCCTCAGGGACAGGGCGGGGAGCTGTTTTTT | CASSLPQGQGGELFF | few | TRBD1 | TRBJ2-2 | TRBV11-2
TGTGCCAGCGGCCGGGACCGTGAGCAGTTCTTC | CASGRDREQFF | few | . | TRBJ2-1 | TRBV6-2/TRBV6-3
TGTGCCAGCAGTTCCCAAGCGGGAGGTATCACAGATACGCAGTATTTT | CASSSQAGGITDTQYF | few | TRBD2 | TRBJ2-3 | TRBV28
TGTGCCAGCAGCCTTCAGGGGGCGGGTGGAGCTTTCTTT | CASSLQGAGGAFF | few | TRBD1 | TRBJ1-1 | TRBV7-2
TGTGCCAGCAAAACTAGCGGGGACACAGATACGCAGTATTTT | CASKTSGDTDTQYF | . | TRBD2 | TRBJ2-3 | TRBV27
TGTGCCAGCTCCCGAGGACTAGCGGGAGTCAGCACAGATACGCAGTATTTT | CASSRGLAGVSTDTQYF | . | TRBD2 | TRBJ2-3 | TRBV18
TGTGCCAGCAGTTACGCTGACAGGGTCAGGCAGCCCCAGCATTTT | CASSYADRVRQPQHF | . | TRBD1 | TRBJ1-5 | TRBV6-2/TRBV6-3
TGCGCCAGCAGCTTGGTGGGACAGGGTCGTAAGGAGCAGTACTTC | CASSLVGQGRKEQYF | . | TRBD1 | TRBJ2-7 | TRBV5-1